The clone carrying this T cell receptor beta chain has just a few counts. This entry belongs to a study of T-cell reconstitution after alpha-beta-depleted transplantation in children. Preparation of the TCRbeta library was carried out with unique molecular identifiers. TCRdb itself ran the PCR reads through MiXCR, one entry per CDR3 protein. The sample includes about 340,000 distinct CDR3 sequences, 10% seen only once; the top ten take under 3%. V lost 5 bases and J lost 3, with 14 bases in between. The CDR3 runs 15 residues. Germline lookup yields CDR1 MDHEN and CDR2 SYDVKM. The TCR was taken from a human donor who donated a stem cell graft to a child with acute lymphoblastic leukemia. V is TRBV28 and J is TRBJ2-1; D tentatively fits TRBD1 or TRBD2 (5 bases each). The material sequenced was PBMCs from the stem cell graft donor, taken from the stem cell graft. The DNA for the CDR3 is TGTGCCAGCAGTCCCTTGGGGGAGCTCTACAATGAGCAGTTCTTC. It specifies CASSPLGELYNEQFF. The full variable domain, rest sourced from reference TRBV28 and TRBJ2-1, is DVKVTQSSRYLVKRTGEKVFLECVQDMDHENMFWYRQDPGLGLRLIYFSYDVKMKEKGDIPEGYSVSREKKERFSLILESASTNQTSMYLCASSPLGELYNEQFFGPGTRLTVL.